Following are 2 T cell receptor beta chains from one sample sequenced in a study of OX40 agonist ivuxolimab in advanced cancers. Library prep was done by the immunoSEQ multiplex PCR assay. TCRdb limited this immuneACCESS table to in-frame rearrangements with V and J called. A share of clones is missing; checked studies link under half to unresolved V genes, and the rest is unexplained. Here the sample has approximately 58,000 clones; more than 80% occur a single time. Of the sample, around 0.71% is held by the ten largest clones. Sequences were derived from CD4+ or CD8+ T cells sorted from blood, sampled in a trial of the OX40 agonist ivuxolimab. Receptor source: an adult with an advanced solid tumor such as melanoma, head and neck, liver or kidney cancer.

This sequence joins TRBV6-1 and TRBJ2-5, with 8 bases matching TRBD2. The trim removed 4 bases at V and 5 bases at J, leaving 9 bases unmatched. Germline CDR1 MNHNS, CDR2 SASEGT. There are 15 residues in the CDR3. CDR3 loop: CASSAPGLDLETQYF. The CDR3 DNA is TGTGCCAGCAGTGCCCCGGGACTAGATCTGGAGACCCAGTACTTC.

This clone was picked up one time. The CDR3 nucleotides are TGTGCCAGCAGCGGAGGGACAGGGGCGGAGACTGAAGCTTTCTTT. Translation: CASSGGTGAETEAFF. The genes are TRBV5-4 and TRBJ1-1; TRBD1 aligns across 10 bases. The CDR3 has 15 residues. Germline loops: CDR1 SGHNT, CDR2 YYREEE (reference sequence). V dropped 4 bases and J dropped 5; count of bases not matched to a gene: 8.